The clone carrying this T cell receptor beta chain was seen more than once but under ten times. The antigen remains undetermined. This record belongs to a study of tumor and adjacent non-tumor tissue in lung cancer. This sample's RNA came from whole unsorted tissue. Germline assignment: CDR1 SQVTM and CDR2 ANQGSEA. This CDR3 contains 12 residues. Between the trimmed V and J ends, which lost 4 bases and 5 bases, there was a span of 11 bases. TCRbeta libraries were built with three rounds of nested PCR, modified from ARM-PCR. TCRdb reprocessed the multiplex PCR reads via MiXCR and lists one record per CDR3 protein. This table has about 200,000 distinct CDR3 sequences, about two thirds appearing once. Regarding the study as a whole: Top 100 clones took a larger repertoire share in normal lung.

What was sequenced was lung tumor tissue. The clonotype was recovered from a man aged 55 to 70 with non-small cell lung cancer. This chain connects TRBV29-1 to TRBJ2-5; TRBD1 is a possible D gene (6 bases). The CDR3 region is CSVGGRGETQYF. CDR3 bases: TGCAGCGTTGGAGGCAGGGGCGAGACCCAGTACTTC.